The following is a T cell receptor (beta chain) sequence with its context. Its specificity is not known. This sample is drawn from a study of CD4 T cells in relation to SARS-CoV-2 and coronaviruses. Study results and caveats: This crossreactivity analysis covered spike protein alone, no other viral proteins.

The protocol was immunoSEQ multiplex PCR, while the TCRdb copy is restricted to in-frame clones and leaves out a portion. The sample includes about 28,000 clones, over 60% seen only once; the top ten take around 15%. The unexposed donors gave CD4+ T cells in about 2010-2019, prior to COVID-19. After about ten days of culture, CD4+ T cells were isolated. The TCR comes from a human donor in good health. Sequences were obtained from CD4+ T cells from PBMCs, cultured in vitro.

CDR3 loop: CASSRVGETGELFF. In DNA, the CDR3 is TGTGCCAGCAGCCGAGTGGGGGAGACCGGGGAGCTGTTTTTT. The rearrangement joins TRBV7-3 to TRBJ2-2, with D possibly called TRBD1 or TRBD2 (5 bases each). Trimming cost V 5 bases and J 5 bases, with 12 bases left between them. The germline V gene encodes CDR1 SGHTA and CDR2 FQGTGA. The CDR3 is 14 amino acids.